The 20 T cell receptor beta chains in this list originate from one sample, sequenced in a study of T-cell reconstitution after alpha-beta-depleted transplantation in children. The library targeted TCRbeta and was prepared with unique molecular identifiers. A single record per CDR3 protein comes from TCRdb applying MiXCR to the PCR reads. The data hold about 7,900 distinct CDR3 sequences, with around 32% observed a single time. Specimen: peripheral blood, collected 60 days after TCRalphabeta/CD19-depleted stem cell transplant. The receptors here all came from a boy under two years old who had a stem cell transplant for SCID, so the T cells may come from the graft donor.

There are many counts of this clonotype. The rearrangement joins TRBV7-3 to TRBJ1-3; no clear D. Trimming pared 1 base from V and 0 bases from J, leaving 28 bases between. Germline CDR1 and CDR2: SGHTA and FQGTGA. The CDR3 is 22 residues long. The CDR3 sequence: CASSLKTIGQPITTSSGNTIYF. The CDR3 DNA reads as TGTGCCAGCAGCTTAAAAACTATAGGGCAGCCGATTACCACCAGCTCTGGAAACACCATATATTTT.

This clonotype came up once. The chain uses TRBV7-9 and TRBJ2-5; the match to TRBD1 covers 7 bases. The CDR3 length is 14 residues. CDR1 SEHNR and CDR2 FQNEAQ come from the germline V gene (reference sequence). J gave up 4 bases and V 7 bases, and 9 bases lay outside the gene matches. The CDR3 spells CASTPWDSRETQYF. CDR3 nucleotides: TGTGCCAGCACCCCCTGGGACAGTCGAGAGACCCAGTACTTC.

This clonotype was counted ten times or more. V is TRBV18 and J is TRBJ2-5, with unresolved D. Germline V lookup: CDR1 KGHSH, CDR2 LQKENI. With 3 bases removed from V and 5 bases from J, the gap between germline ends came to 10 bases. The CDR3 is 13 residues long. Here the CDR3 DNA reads TGTGCCAGCTCACCGTCCCCTCGGGAGACCCAGTACTTC. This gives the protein CASSPSPRETQYF.

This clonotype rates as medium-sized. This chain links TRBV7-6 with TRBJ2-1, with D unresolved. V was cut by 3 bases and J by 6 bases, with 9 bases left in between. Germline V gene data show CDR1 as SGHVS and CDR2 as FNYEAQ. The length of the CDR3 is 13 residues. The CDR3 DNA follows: TGTGCCAGCAGCTTTGGGTATGGCAATGAGCAGTTCTTC. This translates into CASSFGYGNEQFF.

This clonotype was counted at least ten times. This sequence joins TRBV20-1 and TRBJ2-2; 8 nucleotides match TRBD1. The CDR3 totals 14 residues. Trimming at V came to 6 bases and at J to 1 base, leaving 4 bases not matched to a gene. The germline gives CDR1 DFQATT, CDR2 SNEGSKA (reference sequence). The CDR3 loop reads CSARGLRNTGELFF. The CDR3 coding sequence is TGCAGTGCCAGGGGGCTTAGGAACACCGGGGAGCTGTTTTTT.

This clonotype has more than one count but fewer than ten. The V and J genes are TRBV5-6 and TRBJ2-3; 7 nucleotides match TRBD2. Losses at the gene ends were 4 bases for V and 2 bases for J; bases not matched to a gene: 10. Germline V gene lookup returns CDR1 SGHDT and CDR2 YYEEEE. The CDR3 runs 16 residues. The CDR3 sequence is CASSPVPGGPTDTQYF. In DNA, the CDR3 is TGTGCCAGCAGCCCCGTGCCGGGGGGTCCCACAGATACGCAGTATTTT. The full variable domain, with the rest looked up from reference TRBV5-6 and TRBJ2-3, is DAGVTQSPTHLIKTRGQQVTLRCSPKSGHDTVSWYQQALGQGPQFIFQYYEEEERQRGNFPDRFSGHQFPNYSSELNVNALLLGDSALYLCASSPVPGGPTDTQYFGPGTRLTVL.

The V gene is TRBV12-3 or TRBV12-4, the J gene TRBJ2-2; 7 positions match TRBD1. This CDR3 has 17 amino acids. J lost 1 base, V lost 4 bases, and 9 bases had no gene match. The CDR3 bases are TGTGCCAGCAGTTCGTCGAGAGGGGGCGTGAACACCGGGGAGCTGTTTTTT. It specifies CASSSSRGGVNTGELFF.

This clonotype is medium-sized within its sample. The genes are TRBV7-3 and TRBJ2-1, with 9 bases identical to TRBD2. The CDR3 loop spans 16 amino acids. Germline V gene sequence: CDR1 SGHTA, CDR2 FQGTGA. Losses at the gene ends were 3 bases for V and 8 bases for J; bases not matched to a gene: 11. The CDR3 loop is CASSFEVRGGHDEQFF. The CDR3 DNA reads TGTGCCAGCAGCTTTGAGGTGCGGGGGGGCCACGATGAGCAGTTCTTC.

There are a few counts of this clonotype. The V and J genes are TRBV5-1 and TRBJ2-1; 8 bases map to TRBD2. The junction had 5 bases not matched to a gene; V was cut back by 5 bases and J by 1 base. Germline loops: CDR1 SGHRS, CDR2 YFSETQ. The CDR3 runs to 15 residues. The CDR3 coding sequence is TGCGCCAGCAGAATAGCGGGGTCATCCTACAATGAGCAGTTCTTC. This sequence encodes CASRIAGSSYNEQFF.

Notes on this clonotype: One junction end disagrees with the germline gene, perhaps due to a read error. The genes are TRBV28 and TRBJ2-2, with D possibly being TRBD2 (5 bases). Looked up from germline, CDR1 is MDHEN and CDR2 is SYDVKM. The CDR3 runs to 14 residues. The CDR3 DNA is TGTGCCAGCAGCTCTCGGCTTCCCTGCTGGGAGCTGCTTTTT. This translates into CASSSRLPCWELLF.

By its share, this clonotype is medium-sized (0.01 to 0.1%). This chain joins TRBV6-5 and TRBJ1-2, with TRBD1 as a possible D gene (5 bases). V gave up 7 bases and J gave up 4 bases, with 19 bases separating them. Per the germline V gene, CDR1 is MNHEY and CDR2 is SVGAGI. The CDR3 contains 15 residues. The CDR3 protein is CASIRGRAWGYGYTF. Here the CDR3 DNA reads TGTGCCAGCATTCGGGGCAGAGCATGGGGCTATGGCTACACCTTC.

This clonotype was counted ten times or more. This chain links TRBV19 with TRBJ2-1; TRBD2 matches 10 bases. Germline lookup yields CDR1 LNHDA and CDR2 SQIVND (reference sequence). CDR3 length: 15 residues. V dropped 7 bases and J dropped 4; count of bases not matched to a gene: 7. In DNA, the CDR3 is TGTGCCAGTACCCCGGCTAGCGGGGGATACAATGAGCAGTTCTTC. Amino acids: CASTPASGGYNEQFF.

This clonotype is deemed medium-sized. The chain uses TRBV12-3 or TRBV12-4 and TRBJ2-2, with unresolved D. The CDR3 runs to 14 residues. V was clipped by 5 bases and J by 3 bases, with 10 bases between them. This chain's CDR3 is CASSRLVDTGELFF. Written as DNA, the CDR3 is TGTGCCAGCAGTCGCTTAGTGGACACCGGGGAGCTGTTTTTT.

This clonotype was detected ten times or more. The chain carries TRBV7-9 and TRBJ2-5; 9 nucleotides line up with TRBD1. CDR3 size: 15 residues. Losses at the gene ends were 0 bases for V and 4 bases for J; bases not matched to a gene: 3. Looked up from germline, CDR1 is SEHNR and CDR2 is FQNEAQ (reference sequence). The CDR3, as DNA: TGTGCCAGCAGCTTAGCGACAGGGGGAAGAGAGACCCAGTACTTC. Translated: CASSLATGGRETQYF. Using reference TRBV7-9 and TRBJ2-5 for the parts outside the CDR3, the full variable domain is DTGVSQNPRHKITKRGQNVTFRCDPISEHNRLYWYRQTLGQGPEFLTYFQNEAQLEKSRLLSDRFSAERPKGSFSTLEIQRTEQGDSAMYLCASSLATGGRETQYFGPGTRLLVL.

In DNA form, the CDR3 reads TGCGCCAGCAGCCTTGGGGGCTCCGAGCAGTACTTC. Encoded protein: CASSLGGSEQYF. This chain uses TRBV4-1 with TRBJ2-7, with D possibly matching TRBD1 (6 bases). There are 12 residues in the CDR3. The V gene lost 4 bases and the J gene lost 6 bases, with 10 bases spanning the gap. From germline, CDR1 is MGHRA and CDR2 YSYEKL.

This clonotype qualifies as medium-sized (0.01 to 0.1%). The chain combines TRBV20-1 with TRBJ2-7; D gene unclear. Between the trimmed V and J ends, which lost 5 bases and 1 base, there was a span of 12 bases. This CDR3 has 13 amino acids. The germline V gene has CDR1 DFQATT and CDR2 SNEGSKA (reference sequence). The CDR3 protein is CSALLTHSYEQYF. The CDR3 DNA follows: TGCAGTGCTCTTTTGACCCATTCCTACGAGCAGTACTTC.

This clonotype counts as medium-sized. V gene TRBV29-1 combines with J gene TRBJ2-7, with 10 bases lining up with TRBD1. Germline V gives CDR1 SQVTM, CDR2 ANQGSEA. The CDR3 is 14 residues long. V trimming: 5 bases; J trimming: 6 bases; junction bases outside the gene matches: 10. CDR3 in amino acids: CSVYTGQGLIEQYF. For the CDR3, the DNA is TGCAGCGTTTATACGGGACAGGGGCTCATCGAGCAGTACTTC.

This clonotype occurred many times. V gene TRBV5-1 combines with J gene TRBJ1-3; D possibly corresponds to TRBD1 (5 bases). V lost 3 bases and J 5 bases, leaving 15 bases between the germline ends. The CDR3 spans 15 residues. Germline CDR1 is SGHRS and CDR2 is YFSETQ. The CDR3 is CASSWTSSERNTIYF. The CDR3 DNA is TGCGCCAGCAGCTGGACATCCTCAGAGCGAAACACCATATATTTT.

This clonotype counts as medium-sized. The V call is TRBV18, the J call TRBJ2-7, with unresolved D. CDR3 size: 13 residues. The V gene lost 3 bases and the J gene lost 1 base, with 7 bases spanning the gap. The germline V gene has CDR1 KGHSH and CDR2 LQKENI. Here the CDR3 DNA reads TGTGCCAGCTCACCGGAGACGTCCTACGAGCAGTACTTC. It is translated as CASSPETSYEQYF. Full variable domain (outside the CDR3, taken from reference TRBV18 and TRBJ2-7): NAGVMQNPRHLVRRRGQEARLRCSPMKGHSHVYWYRQLPEEGLKFMVYLQKENIIDESGMPKERFSAEFPKEGPSILRIQQVVRGDSAAYFCASSPETSYEQYFGPGTRLTVT.

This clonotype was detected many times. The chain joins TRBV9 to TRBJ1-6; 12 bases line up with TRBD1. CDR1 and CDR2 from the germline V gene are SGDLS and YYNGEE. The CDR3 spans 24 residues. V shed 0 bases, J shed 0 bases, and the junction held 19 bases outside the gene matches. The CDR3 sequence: CASSVDPSAGTGGGRSSYNSPLHF. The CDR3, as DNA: TGTGCCAGCAGCGTAGATCCCTCGGCCGGGACAGGGGGCGGAAGATCCTCCTATAATTCACCCCTCCACTTT.